The source of this TCR beta chain is a study of T cells in Graves' hyperthyroidism and ophthalmopathy. As for the study in general: Peripheral blood samples were taken at initial diagnosis, prior to any treatment.

Germline V gene data show CDR1 as LGHNA and CDR2 as YNFKEQ. V was pared by 4 bases and J by 1 base, with 14 bases between. CDR3 length: 15 amino acids. Using RNA transcripts as the source, TCR beta CDR3 regions were amplified. An initial round of RT-PCR targeting the TCR CDR3 relied on the HTBI primer set. TCRdb used MiXCR to reprocess the multiplex PCR reads, holding one entry per CDR3 protein. Found here are around 300,000 distinct CDR3 sequences, 12% to 15% of them singletons; the top ten hold 34%. Study results and caveats: Clonotypes that were expanded in thyroid above 0.001 mostly appeared in blood too.

Note on this clonotype: The antigen is not known.

Criteria for exclusion of patients were uncontrolled infection, other autoimmune disease, pregnancy or lactation. A 10 ml volume of fresh peripheral blood provided the PBMCs. This receptor was taken from a woman aged 40 to 50 with Graves' ophthalmopathy. This chain uses TRBV4-2 with TRBJ2-7; D is perhaps TRBD1 (6 bases). The sequencing input was blood. This chain's CDR3 is CASSLSGGLSYEQYF. The CDR3 nucleotides read TGTGCCAGCAGCCTTTCTGGGGGCCTTTCCTACGAGCAGTACTTC.